Presented here are 18 T cell receptor beta chains from one specimen sequenced in a study of blood T cells in healthy people across ages. Using a J-beta primer mix together with a sample-barcoded 5' primer, a second PCR was run for about 7 to 12 cycles. TCRdb itself ran the 5' RACE reads through MiXCR, one entry per CDR3 protein. The table includes approximately 680,000 distinct CDR3 sequences, approximately 29% detected once. The specimen was blood. The receptors stem from a woman of 80 years or more in good health.

This clonotype was recorded many times. The chain recombines TRBV10-3 with TRBJ1-2; the D is unclear. There are 15 residues in the CDR3. The germline V and J ends were trimmed by 10 bases and 4 bases, with 22 bases remaining between them. Germline values: CDR1 ENHRY, CDR2 SYGVKD. CDR3 DNA sequence: TGTGCCACCACCCCCTCCCGGGCAGAAGGCTATGGCTACACCTTC. Its protein product is CATTPSRAEGYGYTF.

The genes are TRBV18 and TRBJ1-2; 7 bases align to TRBD1. The CDR3 extends over 15 amino acids. CDR1 and CDR2 (germline): KGHSH, LQKENI. V lost 2 bases to trimming and J lost 2 bases; unmatched junction nucleotides: 5. The CDR3 region has the DNA TGTGCCAGCTCACCAGAGTCAGGGGGAAACTATGGCTACACCTTC. Its translation: CASSPESGGNYGYTF.

In this sample, this clonotype turned up a few times. At one end the junction does not follow the germline gene, possibly because of a read error. J is TRBJ2-2 and V is TRBV12-3 or TRBV12-4; D perhaps matches TRBD1 (6 bases). The CDR3 consists of 14 residues. The CDR3 spells CASRPGQNTGERFF. DNA of the CDR3: TGTGCCAGCAGACCCGGACAGAACACCGGGGAGCGGTTTTTT.

In the case of this clonotype: A much larger clone lies a single base off, so this may be a read error. This chain links TRBV6-5 with TRBJ2-3; 9 bases line up with TRBD1. CDR3 length: 16 amino acids. V was pared by 1 base and J by 4 bases, with 6 bases of the junction left unmatched. Germline V gives CDR1 MNHEY, CDR2 SVGAGI. The CDR3 DNA reads as TGTGCCAGCAGTTACTGCGGGACAGGGTTTGCAGATACGCAGTATTTT. It yields the protein CASSYCGTGFADTQYF.

This clonotype was observed at least ten times. The chain is built from TRBV14 and TRBJ2-3; no firm D call. The CDR3 has 13 amino acids. Germline V gene lookup returns CDR1 SGHDN and CDR2 FVKESK. Trimming pared 4 bases from V and 6 bases from J, leaving 11 bases between. CDR3 loop: CASSPFNSDTQYF. CDR3 sequence (DNA): TGTGCCAGCAGCCCTTTTAACTCGGATACGCAGTATTTT.

The chain has TRBV7-9 and TRBJ1-1; D call uncertain. This CDR3 is 13 amino acids long. V was pared by 2 bases and J by 10 bases, with 14 bases between. Germline CDR1 is SEHNR and CDR2 is FQNEAQ (reference sequence). CDR3: CASSLIGVEGAFF. As DNA, the CDR3 is TGTGCCAGCAGCTTAATTGGGGTGGAGGGAGCTTTCTTT.

This clonotype was recorded many times. The chain is built from TRBV20-1 and TRBJ2-7; TRBD1 aligns across 8 bases. The germline CDR1 and CDR2 sequences are DFQATT and SNEGSKA (reference sequence). V lost 5 bases, J lost 2 bases, and 5 bases stayed unmatched. The CDR3 runs to 13 residues. The CDR3 loop is CSARTGRPYEQYF. CDR3 DNA: TGCAGTGCTCGGACAGGGCGACCCTACGAGCAGTACTTC.

This clonotype was observed a few times. The chain recombines TRBV6-1 with TRBJ2-1; the match to TRBD1 covers 9 bases. The germline V gene has CDR1 MNHNS and CDR2 SASEGT. The ends lost 1 base at V and 5 bases at J; junction bases unmatched: 9. The CDR3 totals 17 residues. The CDR3 region has the DNA TGTGCCAGCAGTGAAGGGGAGGGACAGGGAGCGAACAATGAGCAGTTCTTC. Translating gives CASSEGEGQGANNEQFF.

This clonotype was seen at least ten times. The rearrangement uses TRBV20-1 and TRBJ2-5, with D unclear. The CDR3 spans 11 residues. Germline loops: CDR1 DFQATT, CDR2 SNEGSKA (reference sequence). V was trimmed by 0 bases and J by 5 bases, leaving 4 bases between them. CDR3 bases: TGCAGTGCTAGAGAGTCGGAGACCCAGTACTTC. This codes for CSARESETQYF.

This clonotype has a handful of counts. The V gene is TRBV30, the J gene TRBJ2-1; TRBD2 matches 12 bases. The V gene end was trimmed by 0 bases and the J gene end by 4 bases; junction bases not matched to a gene: 7. This CDR3 contains 17 residues. Germline V gene sequence: CDR1 GTSNPN, CDR2 SVGIG (reference sequence). The CDR3 bases are TGTGCCTGGAGTGTACGCACTAGCGGGGGGATATACAATGAGCAGTTCTTC. Protein: CAWSVRTSGGIYNEQFF.

This clonotype was detected many times. The rearrangement uses TRBV6-5 and TRBJ1-2; D might be TRBD1 (6 bases). Germline loops: CDR1 MNHEY, CDR2 SVGAGI. Trimming stripped 5 bases from V and 7 bases from J, with 20 bases between. This CDR3 has 15 residues. CDR3 amino acids: CASSVNQAGVIGYTF. The CDR3 DNA reads as TGTGCCAGCAGTGTAAATCAAGCAGGGGTAATTGGCTACACCTTC.

This clonotype has a handful of counts. Being one base from a much bigger clone, this may be a read error. V gene TRBV5-1 combines with J gene TRBJ2-1, with 9 bases that match TRBD2. The J call is uncertain, as TRBJ2-7 better fits the DNA end. CDR1 and CDR2 from the germline V gene are SGHRS and YFSETQ. The CDR3 contains 15 residues. The CDR3, as DNA: TGCGCCAGCAGCATTAGCGGGGGTTCCTACAATGAGCAGTACTTC. Translated, it gives CASSISGGSYNEQYF.

The chain is built from TRBV20-1 and TRBJ2-6; D is perhaps TRBD1 or TRBD2 (5 bases each). Trimming cost V 6 bases and J 4 bases, with 19 bases left between them. CDR1 and CDR2 (germline): DFQATT, SNEGSKA (reference sequence). The CDR3 totals 16 residues. CDR3 nucleotide sequence: TGCAGTGCCCCTGGGACGGCTGGGAGAGGGGCCAACGTCCTGACTTTC. Protein product: CSAPGTAGRGANVLTF.

This clonotype appeared once. The gene calls are TRBV5-1 and TRBJ2-3, with TRBD2 as a possible D gene (5 bases). The CDR3 consists of 12 residues. Germline CDR1 SGHRS, CDR2 YFSETQ. The ends were cut back, 4 bases at V and 7 bases at J, with 10 bases in the middle. CDR3 loop: CASSQDWNTQYF. The CDR3 DNA reads TGCGCCAGCAGCCAGGACTGGAATACGCAGTATTTT.

This clonotype has ten or more counts. This chain connects TRBV7-2 to TRBJ2-1; no clear D gene. V was pared by 3 bases and J by 6 bases, with 6 bases between. CDR1 SGHTA and CDR2 FQGNSA come from the germline V gene. The CDR3 is 12 residues long. The CDR3 nucleotides are TGTGCCAGCAGCTTGGTGACCAATGAGCAGTTCTTC. Encoded protein: CASSLVTNEQFF. Filled out from reference TRBV7-2 and TRBJ2-1, the complete variable domain reads GAGVSQSPSNKVTEKGKDVELRCDPISGHTALYWYRQSLGQGLEFLIYFQGNSAPDKSGLPSDRFSAERTGGSVSTLTIQRTQQEDSAVYLCASSLVTNEQFFGPGTRLTVL.

This clonotype was observed a few times. V is TRBV6-1 and J is TRBJ1-3; no definite D call. The V gene lost 0 bases and the J gene lost 0 bases, with 9 bases spanning the gap. Germline V gene sequence: CDR1 MNHNS, CDR2 SASEGT. This CDR3 comprises 16 residues. CDR3 protein: CASSEAVISSGNTIYF. The CDR3 nucleotides read TGTGCCAGCAGTGAAGCGGTCATCTCCTCTGGAAACACCATATATTTT.

In this sample, this clonotype turned up a few times. This clone may be a read error of a much larger clone one base away. The V call is TRBV7-2, the J call TRBJ2-5; 9 nucleotides match TRBD2. V shed 6 bases and J 11 bases; nucleotides not matched to a gene: 16. The germline V gene has CDR1 SGHTA and CDR2 FQGNSA. The CDR3 extends over 15 amino acids. CDR3 bases: TGTGCCAGCAGTTCCGGGACTAGCTCGTTCAATGAGCAGTACTTC. Translating it yields CASSSGTSSFNEQYF.

This clonotype was recorded at least ten times. V gene TRBV7-2 combines with J gene TRBJ2-5; D is possibly TRBD1 or TRBD2 (5 bases each). Trimming took off 5 bases at V and 4 bases at J, with 17 bases between the two ends. CDR1 is SGHTA and CDR2 is FQGNSA in the germline V gene. The CDR3 is 15 amino acids. As DNA, the CDR3 is TGTGCCAGCAGCGCCACAGGCCTGGGACCAGAGACCCAGTACTTC. The encoded protein is CASSATGLGPETQYF.